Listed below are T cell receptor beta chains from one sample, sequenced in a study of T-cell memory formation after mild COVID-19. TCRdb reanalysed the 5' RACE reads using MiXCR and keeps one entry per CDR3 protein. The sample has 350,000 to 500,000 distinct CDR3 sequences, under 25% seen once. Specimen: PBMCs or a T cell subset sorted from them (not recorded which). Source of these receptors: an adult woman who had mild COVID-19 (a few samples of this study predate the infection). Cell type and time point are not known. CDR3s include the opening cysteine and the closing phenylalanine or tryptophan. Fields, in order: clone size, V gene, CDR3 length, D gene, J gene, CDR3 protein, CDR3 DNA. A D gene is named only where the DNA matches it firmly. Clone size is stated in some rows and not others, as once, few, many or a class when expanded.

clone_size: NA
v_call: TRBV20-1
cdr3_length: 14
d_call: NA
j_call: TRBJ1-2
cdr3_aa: CSAPRPQVRYGYTF
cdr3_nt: TGCAGTGCTCCCCGGCCCCAGGTGCGATATGGCTACACCTTC

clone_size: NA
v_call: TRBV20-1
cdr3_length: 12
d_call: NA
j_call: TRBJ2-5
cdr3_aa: CSAKKKGETQYF
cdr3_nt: TGCAGTGCTAAAAAGAAAGGAGAGACCCAGTACTTC

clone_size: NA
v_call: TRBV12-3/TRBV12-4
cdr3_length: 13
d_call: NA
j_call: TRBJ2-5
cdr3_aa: CASSLTRVETQYF
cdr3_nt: TGTGCCAGCAGTCTGACCCGGGTCGAGACCCAGTACTTC

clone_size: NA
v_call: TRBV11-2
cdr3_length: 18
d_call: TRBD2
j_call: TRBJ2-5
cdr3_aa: CASSLHPGLAGGLETQYF
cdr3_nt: TGTGCCAGCAGCTTACATCCGGGACTAGCGGGAGGACTAGAGACCCAGTACTTC

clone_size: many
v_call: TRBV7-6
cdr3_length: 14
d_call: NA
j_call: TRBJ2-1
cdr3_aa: CASSLAQLDRKQFF
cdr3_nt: TGTGCCAGCAGCTTAGCGCAGTTAGACCGAAAGCAGTTCTTC

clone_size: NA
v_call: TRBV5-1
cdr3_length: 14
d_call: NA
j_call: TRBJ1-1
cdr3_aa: CASSSAGTDTEAFF
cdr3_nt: TGCGCCAGCAGCTCCGCCGGGACCGACACTGAAGCTTTCTTT

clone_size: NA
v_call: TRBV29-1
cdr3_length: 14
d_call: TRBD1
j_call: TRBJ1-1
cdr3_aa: CSVWDSGMNTEAFF
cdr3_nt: TGCAGCGTGTGGGACAGTGGTATGAACACTGAAGCTTTCTTT

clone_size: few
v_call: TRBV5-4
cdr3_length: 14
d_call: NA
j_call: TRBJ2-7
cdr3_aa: CASSIHGTFYEQYF
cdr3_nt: TGTGCCAGCAGCATCCACGGGACTTTCTACGAGCAGTACTTC

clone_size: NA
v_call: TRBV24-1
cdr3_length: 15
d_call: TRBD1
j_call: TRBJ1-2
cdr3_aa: CATSDKGQGTYGYTF
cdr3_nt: TGTGCCACCAGTGACAAAGGACAGGGGACCTATGGCTACACCTTC

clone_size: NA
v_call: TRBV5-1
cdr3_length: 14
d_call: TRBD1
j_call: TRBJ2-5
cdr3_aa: CASSRTGDEETQYF
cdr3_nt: TGCGCCAGCAGCCGCACAGGGGACGAGGAGACCCAGTACTTC

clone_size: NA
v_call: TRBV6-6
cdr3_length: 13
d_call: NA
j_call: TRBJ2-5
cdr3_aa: CASGGRPQETQYF
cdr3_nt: TGTGCCAGCGGAGGACGACCCCAAGAGACCCAGTACTTC